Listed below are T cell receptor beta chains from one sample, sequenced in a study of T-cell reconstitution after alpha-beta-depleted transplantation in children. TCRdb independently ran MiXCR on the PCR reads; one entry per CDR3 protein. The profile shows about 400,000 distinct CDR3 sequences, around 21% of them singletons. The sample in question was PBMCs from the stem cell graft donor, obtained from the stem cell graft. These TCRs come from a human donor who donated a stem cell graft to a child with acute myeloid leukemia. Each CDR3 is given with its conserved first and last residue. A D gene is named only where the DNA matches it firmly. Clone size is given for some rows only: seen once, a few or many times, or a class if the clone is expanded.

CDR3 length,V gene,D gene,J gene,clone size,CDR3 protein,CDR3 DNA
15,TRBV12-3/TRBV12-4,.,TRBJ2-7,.,CASSDDGTHSYEQYF,TGTGCCAGCTCGGATGACGGGACTCACTCCTACGAGCAGTACTTC
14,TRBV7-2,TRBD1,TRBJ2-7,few,CASSDWTGGYEQYF,TGTGCCAGCAGCGACTGGACAGGGGGCTACGAGCAGTACTTC
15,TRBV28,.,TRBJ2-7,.,CASSLEGGWSYEQYF,TGTGCCAGCAGTTTGGAAGGTGGTTGGAGCTACGAGCAGTACTTC
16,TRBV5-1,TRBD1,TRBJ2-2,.,CASSLMTGGYAGELFF,TGCGCCAGCAGCCTTATGACAGGGGGCTATGCCGGGGAGCTGTTTTTT
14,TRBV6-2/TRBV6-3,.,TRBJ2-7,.,CASSFALSSYEQYF,TGTGCCAGCAGTTTTGCGCTTAGCTCCTACGAGCAGTACTTC
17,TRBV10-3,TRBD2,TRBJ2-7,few,CAISESPGLAGSYEQYF,TGTGCCATCAGTGAGTCTCCGGGACTAGCGGGTTCCTACGAGCAGTACTTC
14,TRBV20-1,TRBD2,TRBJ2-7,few,CSAKSLAGADEQYF,TGCAGTGCGAAGTCCCTAGCGGGAGCAGACGAGCAGTACTTC
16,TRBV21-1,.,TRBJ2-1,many,CASSKAGGISYNEQFF,TGTGCCAGCAGCAAGGCTGGGGGGATCTCCTACAATGAGCAGTTCTTC
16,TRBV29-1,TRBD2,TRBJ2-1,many,CSVEGPPSGRPNEQFF,TGCAGCGTTGAAGGACCTCCTAGCGGTCGACCCAATGAGCAGTTCTTC
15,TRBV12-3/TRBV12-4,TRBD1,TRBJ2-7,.,CASSPRTGISYEQYF,TGTGCCAGCAGCCCACGGACAGGAATCTCCTACGAGCAGTACTTC
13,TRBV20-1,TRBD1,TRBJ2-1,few,CSAIGTGYNEQFF,TGCAGTGCTATTGGGACAGGGTACAATGAGCAGTTCTTC
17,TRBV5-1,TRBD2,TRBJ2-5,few,CASSSGWSTSAQETQYF,TGCGCCAGCAGCTCGGGGTGGTCGACTAGCGCTCAAGAGACCCAGTACTTC
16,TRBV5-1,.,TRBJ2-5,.,CASSLGGAGDQETQYF,TGCGCCAGCAGCTTGGGTGGGGCAGGCGACCAAGAGACCCAGTACTTC
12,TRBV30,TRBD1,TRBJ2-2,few,CAWSRGTGELFF,TGTGCCTGGAGCAGGGGGACCGGGGAGCTGTTTTTT
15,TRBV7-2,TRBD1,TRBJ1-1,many,CASSLVRGGDTEAFF,TGTGCCAGCAGCTTAGTCAGGGGGGGTGACACTGAAGCTTTCTTT
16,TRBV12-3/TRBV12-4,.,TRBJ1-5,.,CASSPVPINSNQPQHF,TGTGCCAGCAGCCCCGTGCCGATAAATAGCAATCAGCCCCAGCATTTT
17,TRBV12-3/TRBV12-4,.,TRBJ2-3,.,CASSLPYGRATTDTQYF,TGTGCCAGCAGTTTACCATACGGCAGGGCCACCACAGATACGCAGTATTTT
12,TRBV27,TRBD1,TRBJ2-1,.,CASRTGGHEQFF,TGTGCCAGCAGGACAGGGGGCCATGAGCAGTTCTTC
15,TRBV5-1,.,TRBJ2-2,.,CASSRAWAGTGELFF,TGCGCCAGCAGCCGCGCTTGGGCGGGGACCGGGGAGCTGTTTTTT
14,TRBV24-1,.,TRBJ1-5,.,CATSDRGGHQPQHF,TGTGCCACCAGTGACCGGGGTGGGCATCAGCCCCAGCATTTT
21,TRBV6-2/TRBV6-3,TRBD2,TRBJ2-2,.,CASSHHARGLAGEPNTGELFF,TGTGCCAGCAGTCATCACGCTCGGGGGCTAGCGGGAGAACCCAACACCGGGGAGCTGTTTTTT
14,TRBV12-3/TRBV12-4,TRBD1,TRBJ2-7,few,CASSTRTGQYEQYF,TGTGCCAGCAGTACACGGACAGGGCAGTACGAGCAGTACTTC
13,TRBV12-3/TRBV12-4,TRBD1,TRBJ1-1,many,CASSLAGGTEAFF,TGTGCCAGCAGTTTGGCAGGGGGGACTGAAGCTTTCTTT
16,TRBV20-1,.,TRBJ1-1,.,CSARDSVGRLNTEAFF,TGCAGTGCTAGAGATTCAGTCGGCAGGCTGAACACTGAAGCTTTCTTT
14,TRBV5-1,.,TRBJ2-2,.,CASNRDTNTGELFF,TGCGCCAGCAACAGGGACACGAACACCGGGGAGCTGTTTTTT
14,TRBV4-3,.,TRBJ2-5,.,CASSQDRFLSTQYF,TGCGCCAGCAGCCAAGACCGTTTCCTGTCGACCCAGTACTTC
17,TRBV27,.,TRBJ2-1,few,CASSLLRGLDFYNEQFF,TGTGCCAGCAGTTTACTAAGGGGGTTGGACTTTTACAATGAGCAGTTCTTC
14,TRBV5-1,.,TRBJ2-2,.,CASSLPADTGELFF,TGCGCCAGCAGCTTGCCTGCGGACACCGGGGAGCTGTTTTTT
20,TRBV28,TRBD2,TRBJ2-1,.,CASSLLTSITGTRIHNEQFF,TGTGCCAGCAGTTTGCTAACGTCCATCACCGGGACTAGGATCCACAATGAGCAGTTCTTC